This T cell receptor beta chain was sequenced during a study of blood T cell repertoires in COVID-19. Overall study context: Some COVID-19 samples were acute and others convalescent; all came from the United States, Italy and Spain. The cDNA or gDNA used as material had been derived from T cells, B-cell-depleted T cells, or PBMCs.

The authors' processing: Reference gene primer amplification yielded estimated nucleated cell counts. Method: immunoSEQ multiplex PCR; TCRdb's copy keeps in-frame clones and lacks some. D and trimming come from the DNA, and the V and J calls and clone size come from that table. The table has under 200,000 clones, roughly 93% seen once. The CDR3 runs 13 residues. V lost 2 bases to trimming and J lost 4 bases, with 11 bases between them. Germline values: CDR1 GTSNPN, CDR2 SVGIG (reference sequence). The sequence came from a man between 18 and 29 years old with COVID-19, enrolled during active disease. The sequencing input was peripheral blood. The chain is built from TRBV30 and TRBJ1-2; no definite D call. The CDR3 is CAWSPSSSYGYTF. The CDR3 DNA reads TGTGCCTGGAGTCCCTCCTCGAGCTATGGCTACACCTTC.